The 9 T cell receptor beta chains reported below all come from one sample, sequenced in a study of a mutant IDH1 vaccine in newly diagnosed glioma (TCRdb year 2021). These TCRs are of unknown antigen specificity. Libraries came from the immunoSEQ multiplex PCR assay. This is the immuneACCESS table as TCRdb keeps it, with only in-frame sequences that have V and J called. A part of the clones is gone; compared with another copy, unresolved V genes explain less than half, and the rest is unexplained. Counted in this sample were 20,000 to 25,000 clones; 84% of them appeared once. About 2.6% of the sample belongs to the ten largest clones. The sample's time point label, in plain terms: week 47, end of study. Each vaccine dose was 300 ug of a 20-mer mutant IDH1 peptide in Montanide, given subcutaneously with topical imiquimod. This specimen was PBMCs, taken from a glioma patient whose treatment included an IDH1 peptide vaccine. The source is a man in his forties with glioma.

V usage is TRBV19 and J usage is TRBJ2-1, with 8 bases matching TRBD2. The CDR3 has 13 residues. The J segment lost 9 bases and the V segment lost 5 bases, leaving 6 bases of the junction unmatched. Per the germline V gene, CDR1 is LNHDA and CDR2 is SQIVND (reference sequence). The CDR3, as DNA: TGTGCCAGTAGTGACGGGAGGGCCGGTGAGCAGTTCTTC. Translated, it gives CASSDGRAGEQFF.

This chain connects TRBV7-2 to TRBJ2-7; 10 bases match TRBD1. CDR3 length equals 15 residues. The V and J ends lost 1 base and 6 bases, in that order; junction bases with no gene match: 6. Germline V gives CDR1 SGHTA, CDR2 FQGNSA. The CDR3 DNA sequence: TGTGCCAGCAGCTTAGGATCGAGGACAGGGGGCGAGCAGTACTTC. This encodes CASSLGSRTGGEQYF.

This clone has only one observation. The rearrangement joins TRBV5-4 to TRBJ2-5; unclear D gene. With 8 bases removed from V and 5 bases from J, the gap between germline ends came to 28 bases. The CDR3 is 17 amino acids. Germline V CDR1 and CDR2: SGHNT, YYREEE (reference sequence). CDR3 bases: TGTGCCAGACCTATTAAAATACAGCATCCCAAAGGGGAGACCCAGTACTTC. Translated, it gives CARPIKIQHPKGETQYF.

This clone was seen just once. The gene calls are TRBV20-1 and TRBJ2-3; D is unresolved. The V end was cut by 1 base, the J end by 7 bases, with 6 bases between. This CDR3 contains 11 residues. Per the germline V gene, CDR1 is DFQATT and CDR2 is SNEGSKA (reference sequence). CDR3 bases: TGCAGTGCTAGAGTCTGGAATACGCAGTATTTT. The encoded protein is CSARVWNTQYF.

This clone was seen only once. J is TRBJ2-7 and V is TRBV6-6; possible D gene TRBD1, 6 bases. The CDR3 spans 13 residues. Germline CDR1 reads MNHNY; CDR2 reads SVGAGI (reference sequence). With 5 bases removed from V and 3 bases from J, the gap between germline ends came to 11 bases. This chain's CDR3 is CASSAEDSYEQYF. The DNA of the CDR3 is TGTGCCAGCAGTGCCGAGGACAGCTACGAGCAGTACTTC.

The chain joins TRBV9 to TRBJ2-7; D tentatively fits TRBD1 or TRBD2 (6 bases each). The CDR3 is 16 residues long. V was clipped by 2 bases and J by 4 bases, with 19 bases between them. Germline V gene sequence: CDR1 SGDLS, CDR2 YYNGEE. The CDR3, as DNA: TGTGCCAGCAGCGTCGACCGGGACACGGGAGTTTACGAGCAGTACTTC. Its translation: CASSVDRDTGVYEQYF.

The chain combines TRBV9 with TRBJ2-1, with 8 positions matching TRBD1. There are 15 residues in the CDR3. CDR1 and CDR2 (germline): SGDLS, YYNGEE. V lost 0 bases, J lost 8 bases, and 7 bases stayed unmatched. CDR3 region: CASSVDGQGADEQFF. Here the CDR3 DNA reads TGTGCCAGCAGCGTAGATGGACAGGGCGCGGATGAGCAGTTCTTC.

V gene TRBV9 combines with J gene TRBJ2-2; 8 bases map to TRBD2. Per the germline V gene, CDR1 is SGDLS and CDR2 is YYNGEE. The CDR3 is made up of 16 amino acids. Trimming took 0 bases from V and 4 from J; bases not matched to a gene: 5. The CDR3: CASSVAGTSGTGELFF. CDR3 bases: TGTGCCAGCAGCGTAGCGGGGACTAGTGGCACCGGGGAGCTGTTTTTT. Combining the CDR3 with reference TRBV9 and TRBJ2-2 gives the whole variable domain DSGVTQTPKHLITATGQRVTLRCSPRSGDLSVYWYQQSLDQGLQFLIQYYNGEERAKGNILERFSAQQFPDLHSELNLSSLELGDSALYFCASSVAGTSGTGELFFGEGSRLTVL.

V is TRBV5-8 and J is TRBJ1-2, with D possibly TRBD1 on 5 matching bases. Germline lookup yields CDR1 SGHTS and CDR2 YDEGEE. The CDR3 runs 14 residues. V dropped 3 bases and J dropped 5 bases, with 14 bases sitting between them. This CDR3 reads CASSWSGGSYGYTF. The CDR3 coding sequence is TGTGCCAGCAGCTGGAGTGGGGGGTCGTATGGCTACACCTTC.